The sequence of this TCR beta chain was determined in a study of cytomegalovirus exposure and HLA in healthy donors. The study's findings and limits: Prior analysis indicated that the majority of TCR beta V segments exhibited productivity approximately 87% or approximately 30% of the time. There were some public TCRs occurring in many donors, but most TCR sequences were rare. The later analysis indicated that the majority of CMV-associated TCR beta chains appeared HLA-restricted. Analysis was carried out at a later point, and it linked a missense DCLRE1C variant to TCR beta V- and J-gene trimming.

A multiplex PCR was run with 60 Vbeta primers and 13 Jbeta primers. Assay used: immunoSEQ multiplex PCR; TCRdb lists only in-frame clones, some missing. The repertoire has approximately 190,000 clones, about 89% of them found once; the top ten carry around 1.4%. This clone was seen a few times. Its target is unknown. The V gene lost 5 bases and the J gene lost 7 bases, with 14 bases spanning the gap. This CDR3 spans 13 amino acids. From germline, CDR1 is MDHEN and CDR2 SYDVKM. The clonotype comes from a man aged 25-45 years in good health and CMV-seronegative. Sample: PBMCs. The genes are TRBV28 and TRBJ2-5; D gene uncertain. For the CDR3, the DNA is TGTGCCAGCAGTCTGTCCCTCGGTGGGACCCAGTACTTC. Residues: CASSLSLGGTQYF.